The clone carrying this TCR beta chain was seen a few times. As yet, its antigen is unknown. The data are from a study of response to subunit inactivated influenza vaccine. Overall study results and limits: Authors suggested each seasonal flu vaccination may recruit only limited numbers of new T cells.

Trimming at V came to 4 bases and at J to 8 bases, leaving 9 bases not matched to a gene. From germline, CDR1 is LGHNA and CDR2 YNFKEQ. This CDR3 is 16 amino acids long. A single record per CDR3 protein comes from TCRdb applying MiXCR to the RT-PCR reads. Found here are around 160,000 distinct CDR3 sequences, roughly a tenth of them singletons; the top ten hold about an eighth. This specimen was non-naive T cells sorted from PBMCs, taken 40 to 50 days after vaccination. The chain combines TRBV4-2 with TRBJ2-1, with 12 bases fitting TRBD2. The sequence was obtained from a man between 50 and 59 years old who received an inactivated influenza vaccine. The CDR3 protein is CASSPSLAGGPYEQFF. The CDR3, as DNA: TGTGCCAGCAGCCCGAGCCTAGCGGGAGGGCCCTATGAGCAGTTCTTC.